This T cell receptor beta chain was observed in a study of untreated major depressive disorder (dated by TCRdb to 2017 to 2018). In the study overall: In this cross-sectional case-control comparison, antidepressant-free major depressive disorder patients and individually matched non-depressed controls were compared on T cell phenotype and TCR repertoire. Sequencing followed up flow-cytometry Vbeta 5.1, Vbeta 11 and Vbeta 22 usage differences observed in the whole cohort.

The Qiagen DNeasy Blood and Tissue Kit was used to extract total genomic DNA from purified CD4+ T cells. The TCRbeta CDR3 region, defined according to IMGT, was amplified and sequenced using immunoSEQ immunosequencing protocols. Under the source paper's analysis protocol: Raw sequence data were preprocessed by the immunoSEQ service for PCR and sequencing error correction. After being loaded into the immunoSEQ Analyzer, the data underwent further analysis with VDJtools v1.0.7. The paired Wilcoxon signed-rank test was used to test for differences between patients and controls. In its TCRdb copy, this immuneACCESS table keeps in-frame sequences only and misses some clones. Where compared with another copy, unresolved V genes explain less than half of these, and the others have no known cause. D and trimming come from the DNA, and the V and J calls and clone size come from that table. Present in this sample are about 19,000 clones, roughly 90% of which were seen just once. Jointly, the top ten make up 0.6% of the sample.

For sex, age, current smoking status and body mass index, every depressed patient had a pairwise-matched non-depressed control. All participants were of European descent. To qualify, patients needed a DSM-IV diagnosis of major depressive disorder plus a Hamilton Rating Scale for Depression score of 18 or higher. Before enrollment, patients had taken no psychiatric medication, antidepressants included, for at least 8 weeks. Among the patients, depression severity spanned the moderate-to-severe range. Major medical conditions, Axis I/II comorbidities, regular medication or illicit drug use, and drinking over 100 g alcohol weekly were applied as exclusion criteria for all participants. Approximately 30 ml of peripheral blood was collected into EDTA tubes from each participant. CD4+ T cells were purified from thawed PBMCs by magnetic negative selection with the BD IMag Human CD4 T Lymphocyte Enrichment Set. Flow cytometry confirmed that the CD4+ enrichment method typically gave 85% to 95% purity. A subgroup of about 5 case-control pairs, selected blind to chemokine receptor expression and flow-cytometric repertoire skewing results, was subjected to TCRbeta sequencing. All blood samples were drawn in the morning at 8:00 a.m., and PBMCs were separated by Ficoll-Hypaque gradient centrifugation. Until being assayed, PBMCs were kept in liquid nitrogen after cryopreservation by gradual cooling to -80 degrees C.

From the cysteine through the phenylalanine, the CDR3 covers 15 amino acids. The entry retains the CDR3 DNA only, 45 bases that are in frame from base 1. The germline ends are 14 bases apart after V is trimmed by 7 bases and J by 1 base. CDR1 and CDR2 are read off the germline V gene as SNHLY and FYNNEI. As to this clone: Its antigen is currently not known. Base qualities are not at hand, and no much larger clone is one base apart.

Points the paper makes about the study in general: In every sequenced subject, the top five TRBV05-01 clones were all identified as private clones. In the sequencing data, TRBV25-01 and TRBV02-01 usage was found to follow the flow-cytometry pattern, although statistical significance was not reached. Higher TRBV05-01 (Vbeta 5.1) usage among CD4+ T cells of depressed patients compared with controls was confirmed by sequencing, with p = 0.040 in a one-tailed test. Because of strict matching and exclusion criteria, the study sample was comparatively small, which limits how generalizable the findings are. For the sequencing comparisons, planned one-tailed tests were run on just three Vbeta families that had been chosen in advance.

The source material was CD4+ T cells from PBMCs. The TCR comes from a woman in her thirties or forties with major depressive disorder. The receptor chain draws on TRBV2 and TRBJ1-5; the best D guess is TRBD1, with 5 bases matching. The base sequence is TGTGCCAGCACCGAAATGGGGCAAAGCAATCAGCCCCAGCATTTT. Translation gives CASTEMGQSNQPQHF.